This entry describes one T cell receptor beta chain. This entry comes from a study of patients and donors after allogeneic stem cell transplantation. Via MiXCR, TCRdb re-called the RT-PCR reads, giving one row per CDR3 protein. The table lists 200,000 to 250,000 distinct CDR3 sequences, approximately 14% of them singletons. Germline lookup yields CDR1 DFQATT and CDR2 SNEGSKA (reference sequence). The CDR3 spans 16 residues. Trimming removed 0 bases from V and 4 bases from J, with 16 bases in between. This chain joins TRBV20-1 and TRBJ2-1, with D possibly being TRBD1 (7 bases). Sequencing was performed on blood, either unsorted or a sorted T cell fraction (not recorded which). The TCR sequence derives from a human donor who was either an allogeneic HSCT recipient or a stem cell or donor lymphocyte infusion donor (not recorded which). It is not recorded whose cells these are; they may come from a transplant donor. The CDR3 spells CSARDQAGGSYNEQFF. The DNA of the CDR3 is TGCAGTGCTAGAGATCAGGCAGGGGGGAGTTACAATGAGCAGTTCTTC.